This TCR beta chain came from a study of metastatic and nonmetastatic thyroid tumors (TCRdb year 2020). In terms of the full investigation: The researchers compared repertoires between peripheral blood samples and tumor or nodule tissue samples from patients with malignant or benign thyroid disease.

The method was PCR. Sequencing relied on an Illumina HiSeq 4000. The TCR beta-chain CDR3 region of each patient was profiled by high-throughput sequencing. The original methods were these. A classifier to discriminate distant-metastatic papillary thyroid cancer patients was built from CDR3 differences across clinicopathological groups. The Shannon index was used to measure repertoire diversity, and the Morisita-Horn index was used to measure how similar tumor and blood repertoires were. TCRdb handled the public reads itself, with Q25 trimming in fastp and clone calling in MiXCR, and kept productive beta chains. TCRdb, not the authors, supplied the V and J calls. Counted in this sample were around 50,000 clones; 25% to 35% of them appeared once. 15% of the sample is taken by the ten largest. With respect to this clone: It has no known antigen specificity. Base qualities are not at hand, and no much larger clone is one base apart.

Overall results and qualifications from the work: In both blood and tumor samples, TCR beta diversity was reported to be significantly higher in malignant tumors than in benign nodules.

CDR1 and CDR2, per the germline V gene (reference sequence), are LNHNV and YYDKDF. V loses 2 bases of germline sequence and J loses 7 bases, and the interval between the two ends is 5 bases. CDR3 length: 11 amino acids, cysteine to phenylalanine. The kept DNA is CDR3 alone, 33 bases in frame from the first base. No patient had received any treatment before thyroid surgery. Using T-cell receptor beta sequencing, the study looked back at clinical samples from patients collected from about 2011 to 2019. The source is a female donor with papillary thyroid cancer or a benign thyroid nodule (not recorded which). Some clones in this sample may be carry-over from other donors' samples. Sequencing used blood. This sequence uses TRBV15 and TRBJ1-2, with the D gene not clear enough to name. The sequence in DNA is TGTGCCACCAGCAGAATGGGTGGCTACACCTTC. Its coded protein is CATSRMGGYTF. Joined to the reference TRBV15 and TRBJ1-2 proteins, this CDR3 gives the full variable domain: DAMVIQNPRYQVTQFGKPVTLSCSQTLNHNVMYWYQQKSSQAPKLLFHYYDKDFNNEADTPDNFQSRRPNTSFCFLDIRSPGLGDTAMYLCATSRMGGYTFGSGTRLTVV.